The 13 T cell receptor beta chains below were found in one sample sequenced in a study of shared clonotypes between healthy human individuals. The repertoire was sequenced with immunoSEQ multiplex PCR; TCRdb's copy has only in-frame clones and lacks some. This sample has 600,000 to 750,000 clones; around 91% occur once, and the top ten carry around a third. Material for sequencing was memory CD8+ T cells from PBMCs. The subset was: CD45RO+ cells pooled with CCR7-negative TemRA cells. The receptors come from a man aged 18 to 35 in good health. Some clones in this sample may be carry-over from other donors' samples.

This chain connects TRBV2 to TRBJ1-1; 10 bases align to TRBD1. Trimming at V came to 4 bases and at J to 4 bases, leaving 6 bases not matched to a gene. Germline loops: CDR1 SNHLY, CDR2 FYNNEI. The CDR3 totals 15 residues. The CDR3 sequence: CASSVDRGRTTEAFF. CDR3 in DNA: TGTGCCAGCAGTGTAGACAGGGGGCGAACCACTGAAGCTTTCTTT. Variable domain in full (rest from reference TRBV2 and TRBJ1-1): EPEVTQTPSHQVTQMGQEVILRCVPISNHLYFYWYRQILGQKVEFLVSFYNNEISEKSEIFDDQFSVERPDGSNFTLKIRSTKLEDSAMYFCASSVDRGRTTEAFFGQGTRLTVV.

As concerns this clone: Germline is not matched at one junction end, which may reflect a read error. V is TRBV11-3 and J is TRBJ2-1; no definite D call. The germline CDR1 and CDR2 sequences are SGHNT and YENEEA. CDR3 size: 16 residues. The CDR3 loop is CASSLPTSRSYNEQFF. The CDR3 region has the DNA TGTGCCAGCAGCTTACCCACATCTCGCTCCTACAATGAGCAATTCTTC.

CDR3 nucleotides: TGTGCCAGTAGTGTTTCGGCCTACTCCTACAATGAGCAGTTCTTC. As protein: CASSVSAYSYNEQFF. This chain connects TRBV19 to TRBJ2-1; no clear D. The CDR3 has 15 amino acids. Per germline, CDR1 LNHDA and CDR2 SQIVND (reference sequence). V was trimmed by 5 bases and J by 0 bases, leaving 11 bases between them. The full variable domain, rest sourced from reference TRBV19 and TRBJ2-1, is DGGITQSPKYLFRKEGQNVTLSCEQNLNHDAMYWYRQDPGQGLRLIYYSQIVNDFQKGDIAEGYSVSREKKESFPLTVTSAQKNPTAFYLCASSVSAYSYNEQFFGPGTRLTVL.

The V and J genes are TRBV4-1 and TRBJ1-5; possibly TRBD1 for D (5 bases). Deletions cut 4 bases from V and 4 bases from J, with 20 bases between. The CDR3 length is 17 residues. In germline, CDR1 is MGHRA, CDR2 YSYEKL. CDR3 sequence: CASSRQTGRGRNQPQHF. CDR3 in DNA: TGCGCCAGCAGCCGTCAAACGGGGCGGGGTAGAAATCAGCCCCAGCATTTT.

J is TRBJ2-4 and V is TRBV9, with D perhaps TRBD2 (6 bases). Germline V CDR1 and CDR2: SGDLS, YYNGEE. The ends were cut back, 2 bases at V and 10 bases at J, with 16 bases in the middle. This CDR3 region has 14 residues. The CDR3 DNA is TGTGCCAGCAGCGTTGGAGGGGCCTTCCCTATTCAGTACTTC. Protein sequence: CASSVGGAFPIQYF.

A note on this clone: Other DNA sequences in the same sample also yield this CDR3. The rearrangement joins TRBV20-1 to TRBJ2-7; D is ambiguous. In germline, CDR1 is DFQATT, CDR2 SNEGSKA (reference sequence). The CDR3 length is 10 residues. Trimming took 3 bases from V and 3 from J, leaving 3 bases between them. CDR3 in amino acids: CSARDYEQYF. CDR3 coding DNA: TGCAGTGCTAGGGACTACGAGCAGTACTTC.

The V call is TRBV7-2, the J call TRBJ2-7; 7 bases match TRBD1. The CDR3 consists of 14 residues. Trimming at V came to 4 bases and at J to 4 bases, leaving 7 bases not matched to a gene. CDR1 SGHTA and CDR2 FQGNSA come from the germline V gene. The CDR3 protein is CASSSDRRGYEQYF. The CDR3, as DNA: TGTGCCAGCAGCTCGGACAGGCGCGGTTACGAGCAGTACTTC. Using reference TRBV7-2 and TRBJ2-7 for the parts outside the CDR3, the full variable domain is GAGVSQSPSNKVTEKGKDVELRCDPISGHTALYWYRQSLGQGLEFLIYFQGNSAPDKSGLPSDRFSAERTGGSVSTLTIQRTQQEDSAVYLCASSSDRRGYEQYFGPGTRLTVT.

J is TRBJ1-1 and V is TRBV7-8, with D maybe TRBD1 (5 bases). CDR1 is SGHVS, CDR2 FQNEAQ, per germline. Trimming removed 0 bases from V and 0 bases from J, with 11 bases in between. The CDR3 loop spans 16 amino acids. The CDR3: CASSLAKGTVNTEAFF. As DNA, the CDR3 is TGTGCCAGCAGCTTAGCCAAAGGGACGGTGAACACTGAAGCTTTCTTT.

The rearrangement joins TRBV9 to TRBJ1-2; 8 positions match TRBD1. This CDR3 spans 15 amino acids. V was pared by 0 bases and J by 5 bases, with 6 bases of the junction left unmatched. Germline CDR1 reads SGDLS; CDR2 reads YYNGEE. In DNA form, the CDR3 reads TGTGCCAGCAGCGTAGCTAGGGACAGGAGATATGGCTACACCTTC. Translated: CASSVARDRRYGYTF.

On this clone itself: Other DNA sequences within the sample encode an identical CDR3. V gene TRBV4-1 combines with J gene TRBJ2-7, with TRBD2 identical over 8 bases. The V gene end was trimmed by 1 base and the J gene end by 3 bases; junction bases not matched to a gene: 2. CDR1 and CDR2 from the germline V gene are MGHRA and YSYEKL. The CDR3 loop spans 14 amino acids. The CDR3 sequence is CASSQASGSYEQYF. CDR3 nucleotide sequence: TGCGCCAGCAGCCAAGCCAGCGGGAGCTACGAGCAGTACTTC.

The chain has TRBV5-1 and TRBJ2-7, with 8 bases fitting TRBD2. This CDR3 spans 23 amino acids. The ends lost 0 bases at V and 0 bases at J; junction bases unmatched: 26. The germline V gene has CDR1 SGHRS and CDR2 YFSETQ. In DNA form, the CDR3 reads TGCGCCAGCAGCTTGGCCACTCGGGGGGAGGTCGCGGGAGGATACTCCCGCTCCTACGAGCAGTACTTC. As protein: CASSLATRGEVAGGYSRSYEQYF.

This rearrangement joins TRBV10-3 to TRBJ2-1, with D possibly being TRBD2 (5 bases). There are 13 residues in the CDR3. The germline V gene encodes CDR1 ENHRY and CDR2 SYGVKD. The V end lost 7 bases, the J end lost 7 bases, and 14 bases lay between the germline ends. The CDR3, as DNA: TGTGCCATCAAGGAGGCCCCGCAAAATGAGCAGTTCTTC. Amino acid sequence: CAIKEAPQNEQFF.

The count of this clone is one. The J gene is TRBJ2-5, the V gene TRBV7-8; 8 bases are shared with TRBD1. J gave up 3 bases and V 5 bases, and 2 bases lay outside the gene matches. CDR1 and CDR2 (germline): SGHVS, FQNEAQ. CDR3 length: 13 residues. As DNA, the CDR3 is TGTGCCAGCAGCGTACAGGGGGAAGAGACCCAGTACTTC. Protein product: CASSVQGEETQYF.